The clone carrying this TCR beta chain was recorded only once. The antigen is unknown. The germline CDR1 and CDR2 sequences are SEHNR and FQNEAQ (reference sequence). The CDR3 covers 14 residues. V lost 5 bases, J lost 0 bases, and 9 bases lay in between. The data were obtained in a study of T cells in Graves' hyperthyroidism and ophthalmopathy. Overall study results and limits: Most clonotypes that expanded in the thyroid above 0.001 also showed up in blood. Separating ophthalmopathy from stable hyperthyroidism was achieved by a 13 V-J model.

Inclusion characteristics of ophthalmopathy patients comprised a Clinical Activity Score of at least 3, a NOSPECS grade of at least 4, and duration under 3 months. RNA transcripts provided the source from which TCR beta CDR3 regions were amplified. The study used the HTBI primer set for a first-round RT-PCR of the TCR CDR3. In TCRdb, the multiplex PCR reads were re-called with MiXCR into one record per CDR3 protein. The top ten hold 34% of the sample, which has 250,000 to 400,000 distinct CDR3 sequences, roughly 13% seen once. The TCR originated in a middle-aged woman with Graves' ophthalmopathy. J is TRBJ2-3 and V is TRBV7-9; D not resolved. Material: blood. The DNA for the CDR3 is TGTGCCAGCAGCCTTTACGACAGCACAGATACGCAGTATTTT. Its protein product is CASSLYDSTDTQYF.